This passage covers 11 T cell receptor beta chains from one sample sequenced in a study of lymphopenia after photon versus proton radiotherapy. Produced via immunoSEQ multiplex PCR; TCRdb's table is partial and in-frame only. The sample yields under 65,000 clones, approximately 84% seen once. The sample here was peripheral blood, taken from a patient treated with proton-based radiotherapy. The origin of the receptors is a man aged 60-69 years with pancreatic cancer.

The chain uses TRBV7-9 and TRBJ2-2; possibly TRBD1 for D (5 bases). Per the germline V gene, CDR1 is SEHNR and CDR2 is FQNEAQ (reference sequence). Trimming removed 6 bases at V and 6 bases at J, with 14 bases between. The CDR3 has 14 amino acids. This chain's CDR3 is CASSLLGPPGELFF. DNA of the CDR3: TGTGCCAGCAGTCTCCTGGGGCCCCCCGGGGAGCTGTTTTTT.

This chain connects TRBV28 to TRBJ2-5; TRBD2 is a possible D gene (6 bases). Trimming took off 4 bases at V and 3 bases at J, with 21 bases between the two ends. The germline gives CDR1 MDHEN, CDR2 SYDVKM. There are 17 residues in the CDR3. The CDR3 is CASSSSLSGHLEETQYF. CDR3 nucleotide sequence: TGTGCCAGCAGTTCCTCCCTGAGCGGGCATTTGGAAGAGACCCAGTACTTC. The variable domain in full, with the rest retrieved from reference TRBV28 and TRBJ2-5, is DVKVTQSSRYLVKRTGEKVFLECVQDMDHENMFWYRQDPGLGLRLIYFSYDVKMKEKGDIPEGYSVSREKKERFSLILESASTNQTSMYLCASSSSLSGHLEETQYFGPGTRLLVL.

The chain joins TRBV29-1 to TRBJ2-1; TRBD2 is a possible D gene (6 bases). Between the trimmed V and J ends, which lost 7 bases and 2 bases, there was a span of 9 bases. Germline loops: CDR1 SQVTM, CDR2 ANQGSEA. The CDR3 is 12 residues long. CDR3 sequence (DNA): TGCAGCGGGGGGAGGACCTACAATGAGCAGTTCTTC. This encodes CSGGRTYNEQFF.

This clone was detected only a few times. The V and J genes are TRBV2 and TRBJ2-7; D may be TRBD2 (5 bases). Germline V gives CDR1 SNHLY, CDR2 FYNNEI. CDR3 size: 12 residues. V was pared by 5 bases and J by 3 bases, with 8 bases between. CDR3 sequence reads: CASSLSGYEQYF. The CDR3 DNA follows: TGTGCCAGCAGTTTAAGCGGCTACGAGCAGTACTTC.

The chain recombines TRBV19 with TRBJ2-6, with D possibly TRBD2 on 5 matching bases. The CDR3 runs 19 residues. Trimming stripped 0 bases from V and 4 bases from J, with 19 bases between. Per the germline V gene, CDR1 is LNHDA and CDR2 is SQIVND (reference sequence). CDR3 DNA sequence: TGTGCCAGTAGTATAGATTTGACTCGGGGTGGTTTCGGGGCCAACGTCCTGACTTTC. Amino acids: CASSIDLTRGGFGANVLTF.

The genes are TRBV15 and TRBJ1-5; D uncertain. Germline V CDR1 and CDR2: LNHNV, YYDKDF (reference sequence). V was pared by 0 bases and J by 7 bases, with 13 bases between. The CDR3 contains 15 residues. The CDR3 loop is CATSRDRSSGQPQHF. The CDR3 DNA reads as TGTGCCACCAGCAGAGATAGGAGTAGCGGGCAGCCCCAGCATTTT.

This clone has more than one count but fewer than ten. The chain combines TRBV30 with TRBJ1-5; D might be TRBD1 (5 bases). Looked up from germline, CDR1 is GTSNPN and CDR2 is SVGIG (reference sequence). Trimming took 3 bases from V and 7 from J, leaving 13 bases between them. The CDR3 loop spans 13 amino acids. The CDR3 loop reads CAWSMGVGQPQHF. In DNA, the CDR3 is TGTGCCTGGAGCATGGGGGTTGGACAGCCCCAGCATTTT.

The chain combines TRBV11-3 with TRBJ2-5; 9 positions match TRBD1. Germline V gene sequence: CDR1 SGHNT, CDR2 YENEEA. V shed 5 bases and J 8 bases; nucleotides not matched to a gene: 3. The CDR3 runs 12 residues. CDR3: CASSITGGTQYF. As DNA, the CDR3 is TGTGCCAGCAGCATCACAGGGGGCACCCAGTACTTC.

This chain links TRBV10-2 with TRBJ2-7; 10 bases are shared with TRBD2. The CDR3 contains 14 residues. The germline CDR1 and CDR2 sequences are WSHSY and SAAADI. Trimming cost V 4 bases and J 4 bases; bases outside gene matches: 4. This chain's CDR3 is CASSAGLARYEQYF. The CDR3 DNA follows: TGCGCCAGCAGTGCGGGACTAGCGCGGTACGAGCAGTACTTC.

This clone was observed once. CDR3 bases: TGTGCCAGCAGTTTACCAGCGGGCAACTCCTACGAGCAGTACTTC. Protein: CASSLPAGNSYEQYF. The chain combines TRBV28 with TRBJ2-7, with D maybe TRBD2 (6 bases). The V gene lost 2 bases and the J gene lost 0 bases, with 11 bases spanning the gap. The CDR3 sequence is 15 residues long. Germline CDR1 reads MDHEN; CDR2 reads SYDVKM.

The J gene is TRBJ1-1, the V gene TRBV5-1; 7 bases align to TRBD1. This CDR3 contains 14 residues. Germline V gives CDR1 SGHRS, CDR2 YFSETQ. Losses at the gene ends were 4 bases for V and 5 bases for J; bases not matched to a gene: 8. The CDR3 nucleotides read TGCGCCAGCAGCAAGCCGGGGACAGCTACTGAAGCTTTCTTT. As protein: CASSKPGTATEAFF.